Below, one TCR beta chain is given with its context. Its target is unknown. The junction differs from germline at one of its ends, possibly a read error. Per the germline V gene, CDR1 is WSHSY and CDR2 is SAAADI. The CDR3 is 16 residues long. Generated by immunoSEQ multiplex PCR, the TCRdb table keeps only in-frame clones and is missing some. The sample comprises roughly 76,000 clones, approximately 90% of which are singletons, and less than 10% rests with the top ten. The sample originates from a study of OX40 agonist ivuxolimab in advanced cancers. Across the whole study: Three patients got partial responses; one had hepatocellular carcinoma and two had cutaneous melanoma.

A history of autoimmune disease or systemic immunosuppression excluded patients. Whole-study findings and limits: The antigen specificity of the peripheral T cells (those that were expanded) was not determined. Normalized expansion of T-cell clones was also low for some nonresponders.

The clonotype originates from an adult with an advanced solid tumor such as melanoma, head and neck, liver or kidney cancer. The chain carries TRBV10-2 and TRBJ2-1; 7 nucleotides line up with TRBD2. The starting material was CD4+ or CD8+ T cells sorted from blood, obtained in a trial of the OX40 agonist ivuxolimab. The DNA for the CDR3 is TGCGCCAGCAATGAGCACTGGGCGGGGGAGAACAATGAGCAGTTCTTC. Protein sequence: CASNEHWAGENNEQFF.